This TCR beta chain appears in the sequencing data of a study of OX40 agonist ivuxolimab in advanced cancers. Across the whole study: Patients receiving dose escalation had hepatocellular carcinoma, melanoma, renal cell or head and neck cancer.

Germline CDR1 reads SSHAT; CDR2 reads FNYEAQ (reference sequence). V lost 1 base to trimming and J lost 4 bases; unmatched junction nucleotides: 3. This CDR3 spans 15 amino acids. Patients who had autoimmune disease history or got systemic immunosuppression were left out. The table came from immunoSEQ multiplex PCR; TCRdb's copy has only in-frame clones and leaves some out. The sample shows 45,000 to 60,000 clones, around 93% of them seen only once. This sequence originates from an adult with an advanced solid tumor such as melanoma, head and neck, liver or kidney cancer. The chain combines TRBV7-7 with TRBJ2-3, with 9 bases that match TRBD2. The specimen comprised CD4+ or CD8+ T cells sorted from blood, sampled in a trial of the OX40 agonist ivuxolimab. The CDR3 nucleotides are TGTGCCAGCAGCTTAGAAGCGGGAGGCCCAGATACGCAGTATTTT. Residues: CASSLEAGGPDTQYF.